These 30 T cell receptor beta chains came from one sample sequenced in a study of blood T cell repertoires in COVID-19 (dated by TCRdb to 2019 to 2021). The protocol used for the library was the immunoSEQ multiplex PCR assay. In TCRdb, the immuneACCESS table is reduced to in-frame sequences with V and J assigned. These tables do not hold every clone; where another copy was compared, an unresolved V gene accounts for under half, and the others remain unexplained. This sample lists about 230,000 clones; about four fifths were detected once. The ten largest account for 6.5% to 9% of the sample. The sample comprised peripheral blood. The origin of the receptors is a woman older than 75 with COVID-19, enrolled during active disease.

The chain carries TRBV4-1 and TRBJ2-5; 14 nucleotides agree with TRBD2. The CDR3 contains 20 residues. The V and J ends lost 0 bases and 7 bases, in that order; junction bases with no gene match: 16. The germline gives CDR1 MGHRA, CDR2 YSYEKL. The CDR3 bases are TGCGCCAGCAGCCAAGATCCTGGGACTAGCGGGGGCCCGGGACGGGGGACCCAGTACTTC. Residues: CASSQDPGTSGGPGRGTQYF.

The chain carries TRBV6-6 and TRBJ2-1; no clear D. The germline V and J ends were trimmed by 2 bases and 5 bases, with 7 bases remaining between them. Germline assignment: CDR1 MNHNY and CDR2 SVGAGI (reference sequence). CDR3 length: 13 residues. The CDR3 sequence: CASSYPNNNEQFF. The CDR3 coding sequence is TGTGCCAGCAGTTACCCCAACAACAATGAGCAGTTCTTC.

The chain joins TRBV9 to TRBJ2-2, with D maybe TRBD1 (6 bases). CDR1 SGDLS and CDR2 YYNGEE come from the germline V gene. CDR3 length: 15 amino acids. The V and J ends lost 4 bases and 5 bases respectively, with 15 bases between them. CDR3 DNA: TGTGCCAGCAGCTTGGACAGATTTAGGACCGGGGAGCTGTTTTTT. This gives the protein CASSLDRFRTGELFF.

The V and J genes are TRBV5-6 and TRBJ2-4, with TRBD2 identical over 8 bases. From germline, CDR1 is SGHDT and CDR2 YYEEEE. CDR3 length: 16 residues. The ends lost 4 bases at V and 2 bases at J; junction bases unmatched: 8. Here the CDR3 DNA reads TGTGCCAGCAGCCTCAGCGGGGGAGGAACCAAAAACATTCAGTACTTC. It codes for CASSLSGGGTKNIQYF.

The genes are TRBV28 and TRBJ1-5; the D gene is possibly TRBD1 (5 bases). The CDR3 sequence is 16 residues long. CDR1 and CDR2 (germline): MDHEN, SYDVKM. V dropped 3 bases and J dropped 6 bases, with 18 bases sitting between them. The CDR3 is CASSLGGVGGGQPQHF. CDR3 in DNA: TGTGCCAGCAGTTTGGGCGGAGTGGGGGGTGGTCAGCCCCAGCATTTT.

The chain combines TRBV6-5 with TRBJ1-5, with 7 bases that match TRBD1. Germline loops: CDR1 MNHEY, CDR2 SVGAGI. This CDR3 contains 14 residues. With V trimmed by 1 base and J by 5 bases, 2 bases remained unmatched. DNA of the CDR3: TGTGCCAGCAGTTACTTAACAGGGGATCAGCCCCAGCATTTT. Translating gives CASSYLTGDQPQHF.

V and J are TRBV5-4 and TRBJ2-7, with 10 bases that match TRBD1. This CDR3 has 15 amino acids. The J segment lost 5 bases and the V segment lost 2 bases, leaving 7 bases of the junction unmatched. Germline CDR1 is SGHNT and CDR2 is YYREEE (reference sequence). This CDR3 reads CASSFPGQGIHEQYF. The CDR3 bases are TGTGCCAGCAGCTTTCCGGGACAGGGGATCCACGAGCAGTACTTC. Full variable domain (outside the CDR3, taken from reference TRBV5-4 and TRBJ2-7): ETGVTQSPTHLIKTRGQQVTLRCSSQSGHNTVSWYQQALGQGPQFIFQYYREEENGRGNFPPRFSGLQFPNYSSELNVNALELDDSALYLCASSFPGQGIHEQYFGPGTRLTVT.

This clone came up once. The chain joins TRBV7-9 to TRBJ2-5; TRBD2 might be the D (6 bases). Trimming cost V 5 bases and J 4 bases, with 8 bases left between them. The CDR3 is 12 amino acids. Germline V gene lookup returns CDR1 SEHNR and CDR2 FQNEAQ (reference sequence). This CDR3 reads CASSRSGETQYF. The CDR3 DNA is TGTGCCAGCAGCCGTAGCGGAGAGACCCAGTACTTC.

The rearrangement uses TRBV5-5 and TRBJ2-5; 8 positions agree with TRBD2. Germline CDR1 and CDR2: SGHKS and YYEKEE (reference sequence). This CDR3 has 14 amino acids. Trimming removed 2 bases from V and 5 bases from J; junction bases left unmatched: 5. CDR3: CASSFIAGSETQYF. For the CDR3, the DNA is TGTGCCAGCAGCTTTATAGCGGGATCTGAGACCCAGTACTTC.

The chain carries TRBV27 and TRBJ1-1; 9 bases fit TRBD1. The germline V gene encodes CDR1 MNHEY and CDR2 SMNVEV (reference sequence). Trimming removed 3 bases from V and 3 bases from J; junction bases left unmatched: 11. The CDR3 sequence is 17 residues long. CDR3 DNA: TGTGCCAGCAGTTTGGGAGGACAGGGGTTCGTGTACACTGAAGCTTTCTTT. Residues: CASSLGGQGFVYTEAFF.

This chain links TRBV29-1 with TRBJ1-2; 7 nucleotides align to TRBD1. The trim removed 5 bases at V and 0 bases at J, leaving 6 bases unmatched. Germline V lookup: CDR1 SQVTM, CDR2 ANQGSEA. The CDR3 is made up of 14 amino acids. CDR3 loop: CSVSGTAANYGYTF. For the CDR3, the DNA is TGCAGCGTTTCGGGGACAGCTGCTAACTATGGCTACACCTTC.

The chain recombines TRBV2 with TRBJ2-7; weak D call: TRBD1 (6 bases). Germline-derived CDR1 and CDR2 are SNHLY and FYNNEI. The V and J ends lost 5 bases and 6 bases respectively, with 20 bases between them. This CDR3 is 15 amino acids long. The CDR3 spells CASSPEQGLQSEQYF. In DNA form, the CDR3 reads TGTGCCAGCAGTCCGGAACAGGGATTACAGTCCGAGCAGTACTTC.

This chain joins TRBV6-5 and TRBJ1-4; D unclear. The CDR3 contains 15 residues. In germline, CDR1 is MNHEY, CDR2 SVGAGI. V lost 6 bases and J lost 0, with 11 bases in between. CDR3 sequence: CASRAGPATNEKLFF. CDR3 coding DNA: TGTGCCAGCAGGGCAGGCCCTGCAACTAATGAAAAACTGTTTTTT.

This chain uses TRBV4-3 with TRBJ2-7, with 7 positions matching TRBD1. V lost 5 bases to trimming and J lost 4 bases; unmatched junction nucleotides: 5. The CDR3 sequence is 13 residues long. CDR1 and CDR2 from the germline V gene are LGHNA and YSLEER. CDR3 nucleotides: TGCGCCAGCAGCAGGACCAGGGGGTACGAGCAGTACTTC. It codes for CASSRTRGYEQYF.

The chain employs TRBV6-5 and TRBJ1-5; maybe TRBD1 (6 bases). Looked up from germline, CDR1 is MNHEY and CDR2 is SVGAGI. V gave up 6 bases and J gave up 7 bases, with 19 bases separating them. The CDR3 sequence is 15 residues long. The CDR3, as DNA: TGTGCCAGCAGAGTGAAAGGGGCAGGGGACCAGCCCCAGCATTTT. Protein: CASRVKGAGDQPQHF.

The chain joins TRBV6-2 or TRBV6-3 to TRBJ1-2; possibly TRBD1 for D (5 bases). Deletions cut 5 bases from V and 4 bases from J, with 11 bases between. From germline, CDR1 is MNHEY and CDR2 SVGEGT. The CDR3 is 13 residues long. The CDR3 spells CASSLDSSYGYTF. The CDR3 coding sequence is TGTGCCAGCAGTCTCGACAGCAGCTATGGCTACACCTTC.

This chain connects TRBV21-1 to TRBJ1-1; the table's D gene call, TRBD1, was not cross checked with the DNA. TRBV21-1 is assigned pseudogene status. This CDR3 is built from 16 residues. CDR3 bases: TGTGCCAGCGGACAGGGTGGTTCCTACATGAACACTGAAGCTTTCTTT. This codes for CASGQGGSYMNTEAFF.

This clone has just one count. V gene TRBV28 combines with J gene TRBJ1-1; the match to TRBD1 covers 8 bases. This CDR3 comprises 16 residues. The V gene end was trimmed by 5 bases and the J gene end by 2 bases; junction bases not matched to a gene: 10. The germline V gene encodes CDR1 MDHEN and CDR2 SYDVKM. The CDR3 DNA reads TGTGCCAGCAGTCAAGGACAGGGTGGTGGCAACACTGAAGCTTTCTTT. Translated, it gives CASSQGQGGGNTEAFF.

CDR3 DNA: TGTGCCAGCAGCCAGGGGGCTCGGGAGACCCAGTACTTC. Translating gives CASSQGARETQYF. The chain employs TRBV7-2 and TRBJ2-5; 8 bases are shared with TRBD1. This CDR3 region has 13 residues. V dropped 5 bases and J dropped 5; count of bases not matched to a gene: 4. Germline CDR1 reads SGHTA; CDR2 reads FQGNSA.

This clone was counted only a few times. CDR3 DNA: TGTGCCAGCAGCCAGGCTGGACTGGCCTACGAGCAGTACTTC. Translated: CASSQAGLAYEQYF. The chain employs TRBV4-2 and TRBJ2-7, with a weak D call TRBD2 (5 bases). The CDR3 length is 14 residues. The germline V gene has CDR1 LGHNA and CDR2 YNFKEQ. V lost 3 bases and J lost 2, with 11 bases in between.

In its sample, this clone was seen a few times. This chain links TRBV7-2 with TRBJ1-5, with 10 bases identical to TRBD1. This CDR3 region has 13 residues. The germline V gene encodes CDR1 SGHTA and CDR2 FQGNSA. Losses at the gene ends were 8 bases for V and 9 bases for J; bases not matched to a gene: 7. DNA of the CDR3: TGTGCCAGCGGGGGGACAGGGGCAGGGCCCCAGCATTTT. Protein product: CASGGTGAGPQHF.

The rearrangement joins TRBV27 to TRBJ2-3; tentatively, D is TRBD1 (6 bases). This CDR3 has 14 residues. The V gene lost 4 bases and the J gene lost 5 bases, with 13 bases spanning the gap. Germline CDR1 MNHEY, CDR2 SMNVEV (reference sequence). Written as DNA, the CDR3 is TGTGCCAGCAGTTGGGGGCGAGAAGGAGATACGCAGTATTTT. It encodes CASSWGREGDTQYF.

This clone was recorded a few times. V is TRBV4-1 and J is TRBJ1-6; D may be TRBD1 (5 bases). This CDR3 spans 16 amino acids. Trimming took off 0 bases at V and 6 bases at J, with 12 bases between the two ends. CDR1 MGHRA and CDR2 YSYEKL come from the germline V gene. The CDR3 reads CASSQDRGAGNSPLHF. As DNA, the CDR3 is TGCGCCAGCAGCCAAGATCGCGGGGCGGGTAATTCACCCCTCCACTTT.

The chain combines TRBV18 with TRBJ1-2; D possibly corresponds to TRBD1 (5 bases). Trimming left V 2 bases short and J 1 base short, with 8 bases between. Germline V gene lookup returns CDR1 KGHSH and CDR2 LQKENI. The CDR3 is 14 residues long. The CDR3 loop is CASSPIDSNYGYTF. The CDR3 DNA sequence: TGTGCCAGCTCACCAATCGACAGTAACTATGGCTACACCTTC. The whole variable domain, remainder taken from reference TRBV18 and TRBJ1-2, is NAGVMQNPRHLVRRRGQEARLRCSPMKGHSHVYWYRQLPEEGLKFMVYLQKENIIDESGMPKERFSAEFPKEGPSILRIQQVVRGDSAAYFCASSPIDSNYGYTFGSGTRLTVV.

V gene TRBV28 combines with J gene TRBJ1-1; D unclear. The V and J ends lost 7 bases and 8 bases respectively, with 14 bases between them. Looked up from germline, CDR1 is MDHEN and CDR2 is SYDVKM. The CDR3 runs to 12 residues. CDR3 sequence reads: CASTYPAGEAFF. The CDR3 nucleotides read TGTGCCAGCACCTACCCGGCGGGGGAAGCTTTCTTT.

The chain couples TRBV11-2 to TRBJ1-1, with TRBD1 as a possible D gene (5 bases). The CDR3 has 15 residues. CDR1 and CDR2 from the germline V gene are SGHAT and FQNNGV. Trimming cost V 1 base and J 3 bases, with 12 bases left between them. The CDR3 bases are TGTGCCAGCAGCTTAGTTAGGGTCAGGGACACTGAAGCTTTCTTT. Translated: CASSLVRVRDTEAFF.

V usage is TRBV7-3 and J usage is TRBJ1-1, with 8 nucleotides matching TRBD1. The V and J ends lost 5 bases and 0 bases, in that order; junction bases with no gene match: 5. Germline values: CDR1 SGHTA, CDR2 FQGTGA. The CDR3 has 15 residues. The CDR3 nucleotides read TGTGCCAGCAGCAAACAGGGGGGGATGAACACTGAAGCTTTCTTT. It encodes CASSKQGGMNTEAFF.

Regarding this clone: This specimen includes other DNA sequences encoding the same CDR3. This chain joins TRBV7-9 and TRBJ1-1; a weak D match, TRBD1 (5 bases). The CDR3 contains 13 residues. Between the trimmed V and J ends, which lost 2 bases and 5 bases, there was a span of 9 bases. Germline V gene sequence: CDR1 SEHNR, CDR2 FQNEAQ (reference sequence). The CDR3 protein is CASSLSGGTEAFF. CDR3 nucleotides: TGTGCCAGCAGCTTATCGGGGGGAACTGAAGCTTTCTTT.

The V and J genes are TRBV15 and TRBJ1-2; weak D call: TRBD1 (5 bases). CDR1 LNHNV and CDR2 YYDKDF come from the germline V gene (reference sequence). Trimming took 1 base from V and 2 from J, leaving 8 bases between them. This CDR3 is 14 amino acids long. The CDR3 DNA sequence: TGTGCCACCAGCAGAGTTCAGGGAAACTATGGCTACACCTTC. Translated, it gives CATSRVQGNYGYTF.

The V and J genes are TRBV18 and TRBJ2-2; D is possibly TRBD1 (5 bases). CDR1 and CDR2 (germline): KGHSH, LQKENI. There are 12 residues in the CDR3. This chain's CDR3 is CGAGPYTGELFF. The CDR3 region has the DNA TGTGGCGCAGGGCCCTACACCGGGGAGCTGTTTTTT.